The 20 T cell receptor beta chains reported below all come from one sample, sequenced in a study of cytomegalovirus exposure and HLA in healthy donors. PCR involved 60 Vbeta and 13 Jbeta primers. The data were produced by immunoSEQ multiplex PCR, yet TCRdb's version contains in-frame clones alone and is incomplete. Of roughly 100,000 clones in the sample, roughly three quarters are singletons; the top ten hold roughly 4%. Sequencing was performed on PBMCs. All receptors derive from a middle-aged man in good health and CMV-seropositive.

This clone was observed a handful of times. The chain carries TRBV29-1 and TRBJ2-3; 8 bases fit TRBD2. The CDR3 totals 15 residues. The junction had 12 bases not matched to a gene; V was cut back by 7 bases and J by 3 bases. The germline gives CDR1 SQVTM, CDR2 ANQGSEA. In DNA, the CDR3 is TGCAGCGCCCGGGCGGGGGGAATGGGTACAGATACGCAGTATTTT. Amino acid sequence: CSARAGGMGTDTQYF.

The gene calls are TRBV5-1 and TRBJ1-2; 7 bases line up with TRBD1. The V and J ends lost 4 bases and 8 bases, in that order; junction bases with no gene match: 11. This CDR3 region has 14 residues. Germline V gene data show CDR1 as SGHRS and CDR2 as YFSETQ. CDR3 sequence (DNA): TGCGCCAGCAGCACACAAGGGGGCGCAGGGGGCTACACCTTC. This encodes CASSTQGGAGGYTF.

This clone has only a few counts. V and J are TRBV4-3 and TRBJ2-3; a weak D match, TRBD2 (5 bases). CDR1 and CDR2 (germline): LGHNA, YSLEER. CDR3 size: 15 residues. V was pared by 0 bases and J by 3 bases, with 10 bases between. Here the CDR3 DNA reads TGCGCCAGCAGCCAAGATAGCGTACAGACAGATACGCAGTATTTT. This sequence encodes CASSQDSVQTDTQYF.

The V gene is TRBV5-1, the J gene TRBJ2-3; D might be TRBD2 (5 bases). V lost 3 bases to trimming and J lost 2 bases, with 13 bases between them. Germline CDR1 is SGHRS and CDR2 is YFSETQ. This CDR3 has 15 amino acids. The CDR3 DNA is TGCGCCAGCAGCTCGACCCTGAGGGCCACAGATACGCAGTATTTT. This codes for CASSSTLRATDTQYF.

V is TRBV15 and J is TRBJ2-7; TRBD1 agrees at 7 bases. Losses at the gene ends were 0 bases for V and 5 bases for J; bases not matched to a gene: 13. Looked up from germline, CDR1 is LNHNV and CDR2 is YYDKDF (reference sequence). The CDR3 covers 17 residues. CDR3 sequence reads: CATSRDWDSGDWDEQYF. CDR3 nucleotides: TGTGCCACCAGCAGAGATTGGGACAGTGGAGATTGGGACGAGCAGTACTTC. The whole variable domain, remainder taken from reference TRBV15 and TRBJ2-7, is DAMVIQNPRYQVTQFGKPVTLSCSQTLNHNVMYWYQQKSSQAPKLLFHYYDKDFNNEADTPDNFQSRRPNTSFCFLDIRSPGLGDTAMYLCATSRDWDSGDWDEQYFGPGTRLTVT.

The chain's CDR3 is CASSLQWTSGSKQYF. The CDR3 DNA reads TGTGCCAGCAGTCTTCAATGGACTAGCGGGAGTAAGCAGTACTTC. The gene calls are TRBV27 and TRBJ2-7, with TRBD2 matching 13 bases. Looked up from germline, CDR1 is MNHEY and CDR2 is SMNVEV (reference sequence). The CDR3 runs 15 residues. Trimming removed 5 bases from V and 8 bases from J; junction bases left unmatched: 9.

This clone came up a few times. Additional DNA sequences in this sample encode the identical CDR3. The rearrangement uses TRBV7-2 and TRBJ2-1; 8 bases match TRBD2. CDR1 SGHTA and CDR2 FQGNSA come from the germline V gene. This CDR3 has 15 amino acids. Losses at the gene ends were 3 bases for V and 2 bases for J; bases not matched to a gene: 3. In DNA form, the CDR3 reads TGTGCCAGCAGCTTGGGACTAGGACCCTACAATGAGCAGTTCTTC. Its translation: CASSLGLGPYNEQFF.

Only a few counts were recorded for this clone. V and J are TRBV4-3 and TRBJ2-7; 9 bases are shared with TRBD2. V dropped 0 bases and J dropped 5; count of bases not matched to a gene: 5. CDR1 and CDR2 (germline): LGHNA, YSLEER. The length of the CDR3 is 15 residues. CDR3 region: CASSQDTSGSNEQYF. CDR3 nucleotides: TGCGCCAGCAGCCAAGATACTAGCGGGTCGAACGAGCAGTACTTC.

This clone was found a few times. The chain links TRBV10-3 to TRBJ1-2; D possibly corresponds to TRBD1 (5 bases). The CDR3 has 13 residues. Looked up from germline, CDR1 is ENHRY and CDR2 is SYGVKD. V was cut by 3 bases and J by 8 bases, with 13 bases left in between. CDR3 protein: CAISEKGLGGYTF. As DNA, the CDR3 is TGTGCCATCAGTGAAAAGGGGTTGGGAGGCTACACCTTC.

This chain connects TRBV7-9 to TRBJ1-1; the D is unclear. The CDR3 has 15 residues. V was pared by 0 bases and J by 1 base, with 9 bases between. Per germline, CDR1 SEHNR and CDR2 FQNEAQ (reference sequence). The DNA of the CDR3 is TGTGCCAGCAGCTTAGCGCTGGGCAGGAACACTGAAGCTTTCTTT. Its translation: CASSLALGRNTEAFF.

With respect to this clone: Because the CDR3 is missing its conserved closing phenylalanine or tryptophan, this is likely a read error. J is TRBJ2-7 and V is TRBV28; 11 nucleotides agree with TRBD2. This CDR3 region has 18 residues. Germline V gives CDR1 MDHEN, CDR2 SYDVKM. The V segment lost 6 bases and the J segment 3 bases; nucleotides outside the gene matches: 16. CDR3 in amino acids: CASSQVGLAVLFGYEQYS. The CDR3 DNA reads as TGTGCCAGCAGCCAAGTGGGACTAGCGGTTCTATTTGGCTACGAGCAGTACTCC.

This chain joins TRBV6-1 and TRBJ1-1, with a tentative D call TRBD1 (6 bases). Germline CDR1 and CDR2: MNHNS and SASEGT. V shed 4 bases and J shed 4 bases, with 13 bases lying between them. This CDR3 region has 14 residues. The DNA for the CDR3 is TGTGCCAGCAGTGTGGCGCAGGGGAGCACTGAAGCTTTCTTT. This translates into CASSVAQGSTEAFF.

The rearrangement links TRBV2 to TRBJ2-7, with D perhaps TRBD2 (5 bases). Deletions cut 8 bases from V and 2 bases from J, with 22 bases between. CDR1 is SNHLY and CDR2 is FYNNEI in the germline V gene. The CDR3 extends over 16 amino acids. The CDR3, as DNA: TGTGCCAGCCTCCCCAGATCAACCGGGATAACCTACGAGCAGTACTTC. It is translated as CASLPRSTGITYEQYF.

This clone was counted between two and nine times. The V call is TRBV28, the J call TRBJ1-6; 8 bases fit TRBD1. Germline loops: CDR1 MDHEN, CDR2 SYDVKM. The CDR3 extends over 13 amino acids. V was clipped by 4 bases and J by 7 bases; unmatched bases: 0. CDR3 sequence: CASSWDRNSPLHF. The CDR3 coding sequence is TGTGCCAGCAGTTGGGACAGGAATTCACCCCTCCACTTT.

The rearrangement links TRBV10-3 to TRBJ2-7, with 8 bases that match TRBD2. This CDR3 is 17 amino acids long. The germline gives CDR1 ENHRY, CDR2 SYGVKD. With V trimmed by 11 bases and J by 2 bases, 20 bases remained unmatched. DNA of the CDR3: TGTGCCCTCGCCGGGGGAGGGGGAGCGGGAGTCCCCTACGAGCAGTACTTC. This sequence encodes CALAGGGGAGVPYEQYF.

The V call is TRBV5-1, the J call TRBJ2-7, with 7 positions matching TRBD1. V shed 0 bases and J 0 bases; nucleotides not matched to a gene: 6. Germline values: CDR1 SGHRS, CDR2 YFSETQ. This CDR3 is 16 amino acids long. The CDR3 DNA sequence: TGCGCCAGCAGCTTGGAGGCAGGGGACAGCTCCTACGAGCAGTACTTC. Protein: CASSLEAGDSSYEQYF.

DNA of the CDR3: TGTGCCTGGAGTTCAGCGAGGGTGGATACGCAGTATTTT. It yields the protein CAWSSARVDTQYF. The chain has TRBV30 and TRBJ2-3, with a tentative D call TRBD2 (5 bases). Deletions cut 2 bases from V and 6 bases from J, with 12 bases between. The germline gives CDR1 GTSNPN, CDR2 SVGIG (reference sequence). This CDR3 has 13 amino acids. The full variable domain, completed using reference TRBV30 and TRBJ2-3, is SQTIHQWPATLVQPVGSPLSLECTVEGTSNPNLYWYRQAAGRGLQLLFYSVGIGQISSEVPQNLSASRPQDRQFILSSKKLLLSDSGFYLCAWSSARVDTQYFGPGTRLTVL.

V usage is TRBV4-1 and J usage is TRBJ2-4; 7 nucleotides line up with TRBD1. V gave up 7 bases and J gave up 0 bases; unmatched junction bases: 6. Germline V gives CDR1 MGHRA, CDR2 YSYEKL. The CDR3 runs 15 residues. The CDR3 region has the DNA TGCGCCAGCACCCCTACAGGGGCAGCCAAAAACATTCAGTACTTC. It encodes CASTPTGAAKNIQYF.

CDR3 sequence: CASSWVAGSSYNEQFF. The CDR3 DNA reads TGTGCCAGCAGCTGGGTGGCGGGGAGCTCCTACAATGAGCAGTTCTTC. J is TRBJ2-1 and V is TRBV5-6; D may be TRBD2 (6 bases). The CDR3 spans 16 residues. V lost 3 bases and J lost 0, with 13 bases in between. CDR1 SGHDT and CDR2 YYEEEE come from the germline V gene.

The V gene is TRBV10-3, the J gene TRBJ1-5; 7 nucleotides match TRBD1. The CDR3 covers 14 residues. The V gene end was trimmed by 6 bases and the J gene end by 3 bases; junction bases not matched to a gene: 5. From germline, CDR1 is ENHRY and CDR2 SYGVKD. DNA for the CDR3: TGTGCCATCAGGGGTACAGGGGACAATCAGCCCCAGCATTTT. As protein: CAIRGTGDNQPQHF.